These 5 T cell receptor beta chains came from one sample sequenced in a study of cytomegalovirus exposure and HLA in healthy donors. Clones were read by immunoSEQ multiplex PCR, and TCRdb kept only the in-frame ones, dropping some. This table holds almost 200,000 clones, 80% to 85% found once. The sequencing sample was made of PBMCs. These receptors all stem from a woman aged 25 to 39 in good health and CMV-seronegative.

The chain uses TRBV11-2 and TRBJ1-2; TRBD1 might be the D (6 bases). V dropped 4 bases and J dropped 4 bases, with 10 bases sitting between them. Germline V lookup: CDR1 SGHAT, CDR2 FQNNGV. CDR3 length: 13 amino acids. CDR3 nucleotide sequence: TGTGCCAGCAGCTACAGGGTGGGCTATGGCTACACCTTC. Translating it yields CASSYRVGYGYTF.

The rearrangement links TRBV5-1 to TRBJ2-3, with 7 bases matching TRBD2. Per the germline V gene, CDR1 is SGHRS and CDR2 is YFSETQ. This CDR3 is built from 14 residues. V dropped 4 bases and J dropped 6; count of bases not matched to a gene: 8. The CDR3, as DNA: TGCGCCAGCAGCCTGACTAGCAAATCTGATACGCAGTATTTT. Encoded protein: CASSLTSKSDTQYF. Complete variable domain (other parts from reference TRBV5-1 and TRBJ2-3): KAGVTQTPRYLIKTRGQQVTLSCSPISGHRSVSWYQQTPGQGLQFLFEYFSETQRNKGNFPGRFSGRQFSNSRSEMNVSTLELGDSALYLCASSLTSKSDTQYFGPGTRLTVL.

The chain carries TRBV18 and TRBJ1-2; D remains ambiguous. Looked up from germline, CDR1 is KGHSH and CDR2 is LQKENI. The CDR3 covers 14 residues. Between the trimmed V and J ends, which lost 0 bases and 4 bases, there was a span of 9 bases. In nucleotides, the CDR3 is TGTGCCAGCTCACCACCCGAGGGAGGCTATGGCTACACCTTC. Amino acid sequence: CASSPPEGGYGYTF.

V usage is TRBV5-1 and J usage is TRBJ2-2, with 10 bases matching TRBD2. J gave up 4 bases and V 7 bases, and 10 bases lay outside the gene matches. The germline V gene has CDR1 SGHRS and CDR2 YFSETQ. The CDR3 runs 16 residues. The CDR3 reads CASSQELAGSTGELFF. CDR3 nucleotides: TGCGCCAGCTCCCAAGAACTAGCGGGATCCACCGGGGAGCTGTTTTTT.

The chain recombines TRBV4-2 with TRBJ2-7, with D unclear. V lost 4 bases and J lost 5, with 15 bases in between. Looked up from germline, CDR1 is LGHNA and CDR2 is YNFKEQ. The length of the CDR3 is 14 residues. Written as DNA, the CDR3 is TGTGCCAGCAGCCCGGCGGAAGACTTCGACGAGCAGTACTTC. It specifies CASSPAEDFDEQYF.